The subject of this entry is one T cell receptor beta chain. V shed 4 bases, J shed 1 base, and the junction held 6 bases outside the gene matches. Germline V gene data show CDR1 as SGHAT and CDR2 as FQDESV (reference sequence). CDR3 size: 16 residues. The data originate from a study of shared clonotypes between healthy human individuals. Produced via immunoSEQ multiplex PCR; TCRdb's table is partial and in-frame only. The sample has millions of clones; around nine tenths are singletons. The chain is built from TRBV11-1 and TRBJ2-1; TRBD1 matches at 8 bases. Input material: naive CD4+ T cells sorted from blood. Specified subset: CD45RA+ positively selected. This clonotype was obtained from a man younger than 35 in good health. CDR3 nucleotides: TGTGCCAGCAGCTCCGGGACAGGTAAATCCTACAATGAGCAGTTCTTC. Protein product: CASSSGTGKSYNEQFF.